This TCR beta chain is drawn from a study of cytomegalovirus exposure and HLA in healthy donors. Study outcomes and limitations: Analysis performed later found 15,000 or so TCR beta sequences associated with HLA alleles at 0.05 false discovery rate.

CDR1 is SGHVS, CDR2 FQNEAQ, per germline. The CDR3 covers 14 residues. V dropped 11 bases and J dropped 3; count of bases not matched to a gene: 6. A word on this clone: Its antigen is undetermined.

Researchers ran the PCR with 60 Vbeta and 13 Jbeta primers. Method: immunoSEQ multiplex PCR; TCRdb's copy keeps in-frame clones and lacks some. The table includes about 100,000 clones, 79% detected once. Sequenced: PBMCs. The rearrangement uses TRBV7-8 and TRBJ2-2, with 10 bases that match TRBD1. The receptor was derived from a female donor in good health and CMV-seropositive. The CDR3 DNA reads TGTGCCGCGACGGGGACAGGGGACACCGGGGAGCTGTTTTTT. It yields the protein CAATGTGDTGELFF. Filled out from reference TRBV7-8 and TRBJ2-2, the complete variable domain reads GAGVSQSPRYKVAKRGQDVALRCDPISGHVSLFWYQQALGQGPEFLTYFQNEAQLDKSGLPSDRFFAERPEGSVSTLKIQRTQQEDSAVYLCAATGTGDTGELFFGEGSRLTVL.